The sample holds one count of the clone carrying this T cell receptor (beta chain). In the study's own analysis: Reference gene primers were amplified, and this amplification served to estimate nucleated cell counts. Only in-frame clones appear in the TCRdb table, and some are missing; sequencing was by immunoSEQ multiplex PCR. V and J calls plus clone size are reproduced from that table; the DNA served to infer D and trimming. The table has roughly 80,000 clones, about four fifths seen once. V lost 2 bases to trimming and J lost 5 bases, with 16 bases between them. The CDR3 runs 15 residues. Looked up from germline, CDR1 is SGHDT and CDR2 is YYEEEE. This specimen comes from a study of blood T cell repertoires in COVID-19. About the study: Samples taken during acute and convalescent COVID-19 were collected in the United States, Italy and Spain. In each case, the material was cDNA or gDNA derived from T cells, B-cell-depleted T cells, or PBMCs.

The V and J genes are TRBV5-6 and TRBJ1-2, with a tentative D call TRBD1 (5 bases). The sequencing input was peripheral blood. The receptor's source is a human donor in a cohort sampled during active COVID-19. The CDR3 spells CASSFDRRGSYGYTF. Here the CDR3 DNA reads TGTGCCAGCAGCTTCGACAGACGCGGGAGTTATGGCTACACCTTC.